This T cell receptor (beta chain) was captured in a study of post-analysis software for immune sequencing data. Study background: Some patients lacked subtype; others had relapsing-remitting, secondary progressive or progressive-relapsing disease.

Study conclusions and caveats: Significantly lower normalized Chao1 diversity was found in patients with multiple sclerosis relative to controls. Patients had higher frequencies than controls of roughly 5 TRBV segments, including TRBV5-6, TRBV5-1 and TRBV20-1. Strong co-clustering by F measure was evident for samples that had been prepared in the same batch.

Per the germline V gene, CDR1 is SGHVS and CDR2 is FQNEAQ. The CDR3 runs to 14 residues. Trimming took off 3 bases at V and 0 bases at J, with 8 bases between the two ends. This clonotype was observed many times. Its specificity is not known. Included in the TCR beta cDNA libraries were unique molecular identifiers. Input of about 1 to 11 million T cells yielded approximately 500,000 cDNA molecules. TCRdb analysed the PCR reads with MiXCR anew, one entry per CDR3 protein. The table has about 170,000 distinct CDR3 sequences, about 30% seen once. The receptor's source is a girl between 10 and 17 years old with multiple sclerosis. This chain links TRBV7-8 with TRBJ1-2, with D unclear. Sequenced sample: blood. The CDR3, as DNA: TGTGCCAGCAGCTTGTGGGTCTCTAACTATGGCTACACCTTC. Translated, it gives CASSLWVSNYGYTF. Complete variable domain (other parts from reference TRBV7-8 and TRBJ1-2): GAGVSQSPRYKVAKRGQDVALRCDPISGHVSLFWYQQALGQGPEFLTYFQNEAQLDKSGLPSDRFFAERPEGSVSTLKIQRTQQEDSAVYLCASSLWVSNYGYTFGSGTRLTVV.